The present T cell receptor beta chain was sequenced within a study of cytomegalovirus exposure and HLA in healthy donors. Study-level information: Unique TCRs numbering roughly 85 million, obtained from HLA-typed donors, made up an early data release. Study-wide points: Within the data, a cluster of highly shared sequence variants was likely a sequencing artifact.

13 Jbeta primers and 60 Vbeta primers were used for the PCR. Clones were read by immunoSEQ multiplex PCR, and TCRdb kept only the in-frame ones, dropping some. The sample lists around 150,000 clones; roughly 83% were seen once. As for this clone: Its antigen remains unidentified.

The germline V gene encodes CDR1 GTSNPN and CDR2 SVGIG (reference sequence). This CDR3 comprises 13 residues. With 5 bases removed from V and 0 bases from J, the gap between germline ends came to 11 bases. This chain links TRBV30 with TRBJ2-7; TRBD1 is a possible D gene (6 bases). The sequenced sample consisted of PBMCs. The clonotype comes from a middle-aged man in good health and CMV-seropositive. CDR3 amino acids: CAWDRDTSYEQYF. The CDR3 bases are TGTGCCTGGGACCGGGACACCTCCTACGAGCAGTACTTC.